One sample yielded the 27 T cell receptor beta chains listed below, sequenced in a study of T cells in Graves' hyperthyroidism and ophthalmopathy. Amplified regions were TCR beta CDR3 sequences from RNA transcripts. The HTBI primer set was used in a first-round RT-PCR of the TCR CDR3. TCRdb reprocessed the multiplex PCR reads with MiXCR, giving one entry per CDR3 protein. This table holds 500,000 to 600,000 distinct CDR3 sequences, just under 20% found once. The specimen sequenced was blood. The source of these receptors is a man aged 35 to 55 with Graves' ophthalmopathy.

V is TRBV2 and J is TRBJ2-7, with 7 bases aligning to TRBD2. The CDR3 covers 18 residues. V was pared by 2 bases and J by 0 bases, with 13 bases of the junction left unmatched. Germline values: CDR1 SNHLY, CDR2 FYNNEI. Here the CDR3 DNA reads TGTGCCAGCAGTGAAAGGGGCGGGAGTTCCATGAGCTCCTACGAGCAGTACTTC. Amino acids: CASSERGGSSMSSYEQYF.

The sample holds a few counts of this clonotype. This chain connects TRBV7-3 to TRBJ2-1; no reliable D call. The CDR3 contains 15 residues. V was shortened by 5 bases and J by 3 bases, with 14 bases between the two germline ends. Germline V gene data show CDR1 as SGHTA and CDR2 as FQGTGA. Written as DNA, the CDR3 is TGTGCCAGCAGCCTGCAGGAAGGCCTCTACAATGAGCAGTTCTTC. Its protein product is CASSLQEGLYNEQFF.

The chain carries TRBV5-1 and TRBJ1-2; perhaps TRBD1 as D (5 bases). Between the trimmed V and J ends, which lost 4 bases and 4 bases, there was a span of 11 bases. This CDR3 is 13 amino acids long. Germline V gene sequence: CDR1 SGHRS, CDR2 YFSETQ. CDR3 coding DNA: TGCGCCAGCAGCGGAACGACAGTCTATGGCTACACCTTC. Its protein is CASSGTTVYGYTF. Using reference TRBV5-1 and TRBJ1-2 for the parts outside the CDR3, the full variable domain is KAGVTQTPRYLIKTRGQQVTLSCSPISGHRSVSWYQQTPGQGLQFLFEYFSETQRNKGNFPGRFSGRQFSNSRSEMNVSTLELGDSALYLCASSGTTVYGYTFGSGTRLTVV.

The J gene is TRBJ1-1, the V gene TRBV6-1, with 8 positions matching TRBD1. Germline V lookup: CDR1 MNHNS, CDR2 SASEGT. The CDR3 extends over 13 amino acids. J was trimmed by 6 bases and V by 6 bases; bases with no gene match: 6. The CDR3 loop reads CASRGTGGAEAFF. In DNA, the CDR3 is TGTGCCAGCAGGGGAACAGGGGGGGCTGAAGCTTTCTTT.

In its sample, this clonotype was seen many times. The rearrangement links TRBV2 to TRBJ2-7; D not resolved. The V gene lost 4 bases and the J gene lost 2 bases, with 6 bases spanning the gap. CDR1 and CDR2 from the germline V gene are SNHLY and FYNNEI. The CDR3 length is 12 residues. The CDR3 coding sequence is TGTGCCAGCAGTGCGAACCCCTACGAGCAGTACTTC. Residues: CASSANPYEQYF.

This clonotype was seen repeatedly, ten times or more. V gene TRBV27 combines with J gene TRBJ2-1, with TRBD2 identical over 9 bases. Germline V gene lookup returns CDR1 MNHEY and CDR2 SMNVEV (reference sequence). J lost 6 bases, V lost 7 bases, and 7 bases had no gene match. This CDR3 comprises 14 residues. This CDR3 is CASTVAGAANEQFF. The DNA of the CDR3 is TGTGCCAGCACTGTAGCGGGAGCGGCCAATGAGCAGTTCTTC.

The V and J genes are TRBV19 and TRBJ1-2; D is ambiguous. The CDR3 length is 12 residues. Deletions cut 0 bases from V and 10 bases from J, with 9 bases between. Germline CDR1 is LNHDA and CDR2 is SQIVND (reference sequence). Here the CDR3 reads CASSIDRASYTF. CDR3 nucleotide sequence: TGTGCCAGTAGTATAGATCGGGCGTCCTACACCTTC. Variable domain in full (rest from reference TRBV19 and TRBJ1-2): DGGITQSPKYLFRKEGQNVTLSCEQNLNHDAMYWYRQDPGQGLRLIYYSQIVNDFQKGDIAEGYSVSREKKESFPLTVTSAQKNPTAFYLCASSIDRASYTFGSGTRLTVV.

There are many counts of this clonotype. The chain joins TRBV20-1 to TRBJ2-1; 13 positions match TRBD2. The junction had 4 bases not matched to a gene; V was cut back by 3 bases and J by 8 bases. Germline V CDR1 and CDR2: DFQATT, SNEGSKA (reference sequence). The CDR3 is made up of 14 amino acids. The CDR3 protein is CSASRTSGSDEQFF. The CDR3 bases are TGCAGTGCTAGCCGGACTAGCGGGAGTGATGAGCAGTTCTTC.

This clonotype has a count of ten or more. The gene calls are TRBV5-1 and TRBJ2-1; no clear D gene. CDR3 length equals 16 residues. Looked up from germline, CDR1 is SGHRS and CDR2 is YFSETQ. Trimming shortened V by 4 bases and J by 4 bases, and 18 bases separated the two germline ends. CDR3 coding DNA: TGCGCCAGCAGCCCGGCTAACAGCTTAGAATACAATGAGCAGTTCTTC. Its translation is CASSPANSLEYNEQFF.

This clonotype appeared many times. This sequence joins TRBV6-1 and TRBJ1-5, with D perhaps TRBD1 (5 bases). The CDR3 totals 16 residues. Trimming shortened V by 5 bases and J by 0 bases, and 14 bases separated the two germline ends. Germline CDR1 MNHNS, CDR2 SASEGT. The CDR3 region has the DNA TGTGCCAGCAGTTACCGCGGGGCCGATAGCAATCAGCCCCAGCATTTT. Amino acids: CASSYRGADSNQPQHF.

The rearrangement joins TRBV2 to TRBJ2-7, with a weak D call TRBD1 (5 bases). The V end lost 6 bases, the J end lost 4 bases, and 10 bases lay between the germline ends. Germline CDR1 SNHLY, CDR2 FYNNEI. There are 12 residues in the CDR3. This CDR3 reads CASREKGYEQYF. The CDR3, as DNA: TGTGCCAGCAGAGAAAAGGGGTACGAGCAGTACTTC.

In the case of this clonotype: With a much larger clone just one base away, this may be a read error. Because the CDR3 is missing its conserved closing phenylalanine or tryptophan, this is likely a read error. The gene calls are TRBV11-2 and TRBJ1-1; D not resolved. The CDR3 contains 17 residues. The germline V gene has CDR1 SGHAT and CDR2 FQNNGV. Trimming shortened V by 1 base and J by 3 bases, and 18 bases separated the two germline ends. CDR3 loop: CASSLAPFSPLDTEAFL. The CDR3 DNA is TGTGCCAGCAGCTTAGCCCCTTTCAGTCCACTGGACACTGAAGCTTTCCTT.

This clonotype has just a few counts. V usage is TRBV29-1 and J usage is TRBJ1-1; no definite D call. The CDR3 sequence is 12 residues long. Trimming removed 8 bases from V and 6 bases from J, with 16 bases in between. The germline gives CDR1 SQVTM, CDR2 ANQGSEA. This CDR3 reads CSTWVSGAEAFF. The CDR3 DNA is TGCAGCACCTGGGTGTCGGGCGCTGAAGCTTTCTTT.

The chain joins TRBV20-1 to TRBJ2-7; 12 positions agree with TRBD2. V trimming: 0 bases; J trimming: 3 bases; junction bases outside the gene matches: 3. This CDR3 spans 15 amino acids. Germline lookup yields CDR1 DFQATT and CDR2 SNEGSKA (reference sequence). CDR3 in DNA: TGCAGTGCTAGAGATAGGACTAGCGGGATCTACGAGCAGTACTTC. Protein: CSARDRTSGIYEQYF.

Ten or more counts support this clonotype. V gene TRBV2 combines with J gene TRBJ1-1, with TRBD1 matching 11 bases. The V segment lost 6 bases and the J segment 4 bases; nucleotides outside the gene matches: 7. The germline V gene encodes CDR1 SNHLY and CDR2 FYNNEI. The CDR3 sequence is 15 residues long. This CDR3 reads CASRRWTGGGTEAFF. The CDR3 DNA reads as TGTGCCAGCAGACGCTGGACAGGGGGCGGCACTGAAGCTTTCTTT.

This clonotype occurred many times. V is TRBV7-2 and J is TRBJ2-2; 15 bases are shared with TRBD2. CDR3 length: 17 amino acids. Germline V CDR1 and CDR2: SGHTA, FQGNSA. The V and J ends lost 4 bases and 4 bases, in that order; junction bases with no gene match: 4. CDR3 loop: CASSWTSGRATTGELFF. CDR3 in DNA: TGTGCCAGCAGCTGGACTAGCGGGAGGGCTACCACCGGGGAGCTGTTTTTT. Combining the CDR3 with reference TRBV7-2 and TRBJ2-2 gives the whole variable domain GAGVSQSPSNKVTEKGKDVELRCDPISGHTALYWYRQSLGQGLEFLIYFQGNSAPDKSGLPSDRFSAERTGGSVSTLTIQRTQQEDSAVYLCASSWTSGRATTGELFFGEGSRLTVL.

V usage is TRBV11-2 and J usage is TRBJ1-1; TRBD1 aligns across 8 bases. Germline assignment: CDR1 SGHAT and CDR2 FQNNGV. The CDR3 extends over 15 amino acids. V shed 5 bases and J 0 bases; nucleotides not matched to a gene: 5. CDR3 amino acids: CASSTRQGMNTEAFF. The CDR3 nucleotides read TGTGCCAGCAGCACGAGACAGGGGATGAACACTGAAGCTTTCTTT.

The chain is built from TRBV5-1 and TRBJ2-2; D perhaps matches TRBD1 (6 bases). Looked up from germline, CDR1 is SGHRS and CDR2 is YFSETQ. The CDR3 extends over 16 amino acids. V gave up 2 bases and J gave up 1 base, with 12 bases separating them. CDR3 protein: CASSFGTPLNTGELFF. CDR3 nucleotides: TGCGCCAGCAGCTTCGGGACACCGCTGAACACCGGGGAGCTGTTTTTT.

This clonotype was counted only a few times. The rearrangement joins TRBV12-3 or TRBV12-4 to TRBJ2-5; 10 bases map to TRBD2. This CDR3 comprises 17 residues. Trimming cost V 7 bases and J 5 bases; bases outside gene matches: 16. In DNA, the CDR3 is TGTGCCAGCACTTACCCCCCGGGACTAGCGCGTTCGGAGACCCAGTACTTC. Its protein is CASTYPPGLARSETQYF.

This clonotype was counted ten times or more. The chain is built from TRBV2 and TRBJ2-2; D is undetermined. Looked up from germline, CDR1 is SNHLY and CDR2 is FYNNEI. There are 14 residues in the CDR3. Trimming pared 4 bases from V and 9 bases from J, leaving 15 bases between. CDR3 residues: CASSVEALNRELFF. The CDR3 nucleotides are TGTGCCAGCAGTGTCGAGGCCTTGAACCGGGAGCTGTTTTTT.

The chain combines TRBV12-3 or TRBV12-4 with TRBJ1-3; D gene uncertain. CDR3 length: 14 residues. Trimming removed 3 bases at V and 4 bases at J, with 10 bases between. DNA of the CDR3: TGTGCCAGCAGTTTCAAGTTTTCCGGAAACACCATATATTTT. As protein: CASSFKFSGNTIYF.

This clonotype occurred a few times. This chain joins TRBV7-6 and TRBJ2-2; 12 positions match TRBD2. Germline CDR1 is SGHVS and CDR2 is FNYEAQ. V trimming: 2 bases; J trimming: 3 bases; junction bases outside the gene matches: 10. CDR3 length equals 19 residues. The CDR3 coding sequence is TGTGCCAGCAGCTTACTCGGACTAGCGGGATCTTGGGACACCGGGGAGCTGTTTTTT. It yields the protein CASSLLGLAGSWDTGELFF. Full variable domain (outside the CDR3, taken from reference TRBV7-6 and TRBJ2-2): GAGVSQSPRYKVTKRGQDVALRCDPISGHVSLYWYRQALGQGPEFLTYFNYEAQQDKSGLPNDRFSAERPEGSISTLTIQRTEQRDSAMYRCASSLLGLAGSWDTGELFFGEGSRLTVL.

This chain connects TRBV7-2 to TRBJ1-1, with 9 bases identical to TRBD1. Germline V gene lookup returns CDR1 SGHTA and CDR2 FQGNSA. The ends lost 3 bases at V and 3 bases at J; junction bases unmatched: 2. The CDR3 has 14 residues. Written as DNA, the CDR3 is TGTGCCAGCAGCTTCGGACAGGGGTACACTGAAGCTTTCTTT. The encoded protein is CASSFGQGYTEAFF.

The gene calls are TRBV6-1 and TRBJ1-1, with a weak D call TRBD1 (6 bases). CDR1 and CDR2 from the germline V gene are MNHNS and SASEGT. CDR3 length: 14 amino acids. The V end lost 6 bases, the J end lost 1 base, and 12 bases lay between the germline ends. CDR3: CASSPSRGNTEAFF. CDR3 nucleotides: TGTGCCAGCAGCCCCTCCAGGGGGAACACTGAAGCTTTCTTT.

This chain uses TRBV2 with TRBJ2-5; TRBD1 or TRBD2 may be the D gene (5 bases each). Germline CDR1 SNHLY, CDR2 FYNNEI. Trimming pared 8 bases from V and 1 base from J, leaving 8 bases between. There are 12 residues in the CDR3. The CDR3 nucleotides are TGTGCCAGCCACGGGGCCCAAGAGACCCAGTACTTC. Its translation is CASHGAQETQYF. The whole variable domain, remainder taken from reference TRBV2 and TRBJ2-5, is EPEVTQTPSHQVTQMGQEVILRCVPISNHLYFYWYRQILGQKVEFLVSFYNNEISEKSEIFDDQFSVERPDGSNFTLKIRSTKLEDSAMYFCASHGAQETQYFGPGTRLLVL.

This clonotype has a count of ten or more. CDR3 in amino acids: CASSYSTGNTIYF. CDR3 sequence (DNA): TGTGCCAGCAGTTACTCGACTGGAAACACCATATATTTT. The V and J genes are TRBV6-2 or TRBV6-3 and TRBJ1-3, with no clear D. CDR3 size: 13 residues. The ends were cut back, 0 bases at V and 2 bases at J, with 2 bases in the middle. CDR1 and CDR2 from the germline V gene are MNHEY and SVGEGT.

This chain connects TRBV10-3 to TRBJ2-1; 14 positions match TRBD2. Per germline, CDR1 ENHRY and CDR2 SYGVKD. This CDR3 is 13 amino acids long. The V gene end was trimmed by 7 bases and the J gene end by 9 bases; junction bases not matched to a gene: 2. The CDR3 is CAIKGLAGVEQFF. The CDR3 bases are TGTGCCATCAAGGGACTAGCGGGGGTTGAGCAGTTCTTC.